The 25 T cell receptor beta chains reported below all come from one sample, sequenced in a study of T cells in Graves' hyperthyroidism and ophthalmopathy. What was amplified from RNA transcripts were TCR beta CDR3 regions. HTBI primers were used for first-round RT-PCR of the TCR CDR3. TCRdb ran MiXCR on the multiplex PCR reads and lists one entry per CDR3 protein. The data contain approximately 400,000 distinct CDR3 sequences, around a sixth of them singletons. The sequenced sample consisted of blood. These receptors all stem from a woman between 18 and 29 years old with Graves' hyperthyroidism.

This chain connects TRBV28 to TRBJ1-3; no clear D. Germline lookup yields CDR1 MDHEN and CDR2 SYDVKM. The CDR3 spans 17 residues. V was shortened by 7 bases and J by 4 bases, with 23 bases between the two germline ends. This CDR3 is CASTLGGKAVFGNTIYF. For the CDR3, the DNA is TGTGCCAGCACCCTCGGAGGAAAGGCCGTCTTCGGAAACACCATATATTTT. Full variable domain (rest looked up from reference TRBV28 and TRBJ1-3): DVKVTQSSRYLVKRTGEKVFLECVQDMDHENMFWYRQDPGLGLRLIYFSYDVKMKEKGDIPEGYSVSREKKERFSLILESASTNQTSMYLCASTLGGKAVFGNTIYFGEGSWLTVV.

This clonotype came up many times. The V call is TRBV6-2 or TRBV6-3, the J call TRBJ2-7; D is perhaps TRBD1 (7 bases). CDR3 length: 12 residues. Trimming removed 6 bases from V and 9 bases from J, with 15 bases in between. Germline CDR1 is MNHEY and CDR2 is SVGEGT. The CDR3 sequence is CASRKQGRLQYF. CDR3 sequence (DNA): TGTGCCAGCAGGAAACAGGGGAGGTTGCAGTACTTC.

This clonotype appeared a few times. V gene TRBV28 combines with J gene TRBJ2-7; tentatively, D is TRBD1 (5 bases). There are 15 residues in the CDR3. Per germline, CDR1 MDHEN and CDR2 SYDVKM. Trimming pared 1 base from V and 5 bases from J, leaving 15 bases between. CDR3 in DNA: TGTGCCAGCAGTTTATCCGCAGGGTGGGCCCACGAGCAGTACTTC. The encoded protein is CASSLSAGWAHEQYF.

The sample holds many counts of this clonotype. This chain links TRBV5-4 with TRBJ2-3; D possibly corresponds to TRBD2 (6 bases). The V and J ends lost 4 bases and 3 bases respectively, with 15 bases between them. CDR1 and CDR2 (germline): SGHNT, YYREEE (reference sequence). The CDR3 extends over 15 amino acids. The CDR3 region has the DNA TGTGCCAGCAGCCCCGGGCCCGGGGGAACAGATACGCAGTATTTT. Translating it yields CASSPGPGGTDTQYF. Drawing the rest from reference TRBV5-4 and TRBJ2-3, the complete variable domain is ETGVTQSPTHLIKTRGQQVTLRCSSQSGHNTVSWYQQALGQGPQFIFQYYREEENGRGNFPPRFSGLQFPNYSSELNVNALELDDSALYLCASSPGPGGTDTQYFGPGTRLTVL.

This clonotype has a single count. It may be a read error: a sequence one base away is much more abundant. The chain couples TRBV27 to TRBJ1-2; no firm D call. The CDR3 spans 15 residues. CDR1 and CDR2 (germline): MNHEY, SMNVEV (reference sequence). In DNA, the CDR3 is TGTGCCGGCAGCCAAAAATCAACAGTCTCCTATGGCTACACCTTC. Translated, it gives CAGSQKSTVSYGYTF.

This clonotype was counted many times. This sequence joins TRBV2 and TRBJ2-7; 13 nucleotides agree with TRBD2. After removal of 7 bases from V and 7 bases from J, the junction contained 10 bases not matched to a gene. Germline CDR1 and CDR2: SNHLY and FYNNEI. The CDR3 loop spans 15 amino acids. This chain's CDR3 is CASTRGLAGEEEQYF. The DNA for the CDR3 is TGTGCCAGCACTAGAGGACTAGCGGGAGAGGAGGAGCAGTACTTC.

This clonotype was detected ten times or more. V gene TRBV19 combines with J gene TRBJ2-7, with a possible D match to TRBD2 (5 bases). V lost 5 bases to trimming and J lost 0 bases, with 11 bases between them. This CDR3 contains 14 residues. The V gene's germline CDR1 is LNHDA and CDR2 SQIVND (reference sequence). Here the CDR3 DNA reads TGTGCCAGTAGTGCGAGTGGGAGCTCCTACGAGCAGTACTTC. As protein: CASSASGSSYEQYF.

The V gene is TRBV7-9, the J gene TRBJ2-3; 7 bases match TRBD2. Per the germline V gene, CDR1 is SEHNR and CDR2 is FQNEAQ (reference sequence). Trimming took 1 base from V and 5 from J; bases not matched to a gene: 6. The CDR3 extends over 15 amino acids. The CDR3 sequence: CASSLGGLDRDTQYF. CDR3 bases: TGTGCCAGCAGCTTAGGAGGACTAGACCGAGATACGCAGTATTTT.

This clonotype was detected many times. The V and J genes are TRBV7-3 and TRBJ1-1; TRBD1 matches at 7 bases. CDR3 size: 11 residues. The germline CDR1 and CDR2 sequences are SGHTA and FQGTGA. V gave up 5 bases and J gave up 10 bases; unmatched junction bases: 4. The CDR3 DNA follows: TGTGCCAGCAGCGCCAGGGGGGTAGCTTTCTTT. Translation gives CASSARGVAFF. Supplemented by reference TRBV7-3 and TRBJ1-1, the full variable domain reads GAGVSQTPSNKVTEKGKYVELRCDPISGHTALYWYRQSLGQGPEFLIYFQGTGAADDSGLPNDRFFAVRPEGSVSTLKIQRTERGDSAVYLCASSARGVAFFGQGTRLTVV.

Many counts were recorded for this clonotype. The chain uses TRBV12-5 and TRBJ2-1; D is possibly TRBD1 or TRBD2 (5 bases each). Per the germline V gene, CDR1 is LGHNT and CDR2 is FRNRAP. V lost 1 base to trimming and J lost 3 bases, with 10 bases between them. This CDR3 spans 15 amino acids. The CDR3 region is CASGLDGTSYNEQFF. CDR3 sequence (DNA): TGTGCTAGTGGTTTGGACGGGACCAGCTACAATGAGCAGTTCTTC.

The chain uses TRBV20-1 and TRBJ2-7, with 8 bases matching TRBD1. The germline CDR1 and CDR2 sequences are DFQATT and SNEGSKA (reference sequence). The CDR3 totals 15 residues. The ends lost 4 bases at V and 0 bases at J; junction bases unmatched: 8. CDR3 coding DNA: TGCAGTGCTACACAATCCAGGGGGCTCTCCTACGAGCAGTACTTC. Translation: CSATQSRGLSYEQYF.

This clonotype was picked up many times. The gene calls are TRBV5-1 and TRBJ2-7; D ambiguous. Trimming took off 3 bases at V and 0 bases at J, with 10 bases between the two ends. This CDR3 region has 14 residues. The germline V gene has CDR1 SGHRS and CDR2 YFSETQ. Here the CDR3 DNA reads TGCGCCAGCAGCTCCGACATGATCTCCTACGAGCAGTACTTC. The encoded protein is CASSSDMISYEQYF. Filled out from reference TRBV5-1 and TRBJ2-7, the complete variable domain reads KAGVTQTPRYLIKTRGQQVTLSCSPISGHRSVSWYQQTPGQGLQFLFEYFSETQRNKGNFPGRFSGRQFSNSRSEMNVSTLELGDSALYLCASSSDMISYEQYFGPGTRLTVT.

This chain joins TRBV5-8 and TRBJ2-3; 9 nucleotides agree with TRBD1. The CDR3 is made up of 15 amino acids. In germline, CDR1 is SGHTS, CDR2 YDEGEE. V trimming: 3 bases; J trimming: 5 bases; junction bases outside the gene matches: 7. As DNA, the CDR3 is TGTGCCAGCAGCTCCTCGGGACAGGGAGGAGATACGCAGTATTTT. Encoded protein: CASSSSGQGGDTQYF.

This clonotype was seen many times. The rearrangement links TRBV20-1 to TRBJ2-7, with 7 bases that match TRBD1. The CDR3 contains 14 residues. V was clipped by 3 bases and J by 3 bases; unmatched bases: 8. Germline V gene sequence: CDR1 DFQATT, CDR2 SNEGSKA (reference sequence). CDR3 DNA: TGCAGTGCTAGGCCGGGACAGAACCACTACGAGCAGTACTTC. The encoded protein is CSARPGQNHYEQYF.

This clonotype was counted at least ten times. The rearrangement joins TRBV30 to TRBJ2-5, with 7 bases fitting TRBD1. J lost 1 base, V lost 4 bases, and 0 bases had no gene match. Per germline, CDR1 GTSNPN and CDR2 SVGIG (reference sequence). CDR3 length: 12 amino acids. CDR3 in DNA: TGTGCCTGGAACAGGGGCCAAGAGACCCAGTACTTC. It translates to CAWNRGQETQYF.

This clonotype was counted at least ten times. The V call is TRBV13, the J call TRBJ2-7; 7 nucleotides align to TRBD1. The CDR3 is 15 amino acids. Germline V gene sequence: CDR1 PRHDT, CDR2 FYEKMQ (reference sequence). The V and J ends lost 5 bases and 2 bases, in that order; junction bases with no gene match: 9. In DNA form, the CDR3 reads TGTGCCAGCAGCGGCCGCAGGGGGTTAACCTACGAGCAGTACTTC. This encodes CASSGRRGLTYEQYF.

This clonotype came up many times. This chain uses TRBV6-2 or TRBV6-3 with TRBJ2-5, with D possibly being TRBD1 (5 bases). CDR1 and CDR2 from the germline V gene are MNHEY and SVGEGT. CDR3 size: 15 residues. Trimming shortened V by 1 base and J by 4 bases, and 13 bases separated the two germline ends. The CDR3 protein is CASSYLAGWGETQYF. The CDR3 nucleotides read TGTGCCAGCAGTTACTTGGCAGGGTGGGGAGAGACCCAGTACTTC.

On this clonotype: Since a much larger clone is just one base distant, this may be a read error. The V call is TRBV7-9, the J call TRBJ2-1, with 11 nucleotides matching TRBD2. The germline V gene has CDR1 SEHNR and CDR2 FQNEAQ (reference sequence). The CDR3 consists of 15 residues. CDR3 DNA: TGTGCCAGCAGCCCGGGACTAGCGGCTTACAATGGGCAGTTCTTC. It translates to CASSPGLAAYNGQFF.

The chain couples TRBV4-1 to TRBJ1-2, with a possible D match to TRBD1 (5 bases). The CDR3 extends over 16 amino acids. V shed 1 base and J shed 5 bases, with 17 bases lying between them. Germline values: CDR1 MGHRA, CDR2 YSYEKL. The CDR3 is CASSQVGQGPGYGYTF. CDR3 nucleotides: TGCGCCAGCAGCCAAGTAGGTCAGGGCCCAGGGTATGGCTACACCTTC.

This clonotype was recorded at least ten times. V and J are TRBV7-9 and TRBJ2-3; 11 positions agree with TRBD2. Germline V gene data show CDR1 as SEHNR and CDR2 as FQNEAQ (reference sequence). The V and J ends lost 5 bases and 0 bases, in that order; junction bases with no gene match: 7. CDR3 length: 17 residues. The CDR3 protein is CASSLSGTSGSTDTQYF. DNA for the CDR3: TGTGCCAGCAGCCTCTCCGGGACTAGCGGAAGCACAGATACGCAGTATTTT.

Many counts were recorded for this clonotype. The V call is TRBV9, the J call TRBJ2-1, with 7 bases that match TRBD2. This CDR3 is built from 15 residues. Per germline, CDR1 SGDLS and CDR2 YYNGEE. V lost 3 bases, J lost 6 bases, and 9 bases stayed unmatched. The CDR3 region is CASSDSGGSGNEQFF. The DNA for the CDR3 is TGTGCCAGCAGCGACTCGGGCGGGAGTGGCAATGAGCAGTTCTTC.

This clonotype has ten or more counts. The chain couples TRBV30 to TRBJ1-2; no definite D call. Trimming pared 4 bases from V and 6 bases from J, leaving 15 bases between. This CDR3 comprises 13 residues. The V gene's germline CDR1 is GTSNPN and CDR2 SVGIG (reference sequence). The CDR3 sequence: CAWKQYLGDGYTF. The CDR3 DNA reads as TGTGCCTGGAAGCAGTACCTCGGGGATGGCTACACCTTC.

This clonotype was picked up a small number of times. The gene calls are TRBV4-1 and TRBJ2-4; D is ambiguous. Per the germline V gene, CDR1 is MGHRA and CDR2 is YSYEKL. Between the trimmed V and J ends, which lost 2 bases and 1 base, there was a span of 9 bases. The CDR3 has 15 residues. CDR3 loop: CASSQRGLAKNIQYF. The CDR3 nucleotides are TGCGCCAGCAGCCAAAGAGGTTTGGCCAAAAACATTCAGTACTTC.

This clonotype was counted many times. This rearrangement joins TRBV2 to TRBJ1-5; D unclear. The CDR3 contains 14 residues. Germline lookup yields CDR1 SNHLY and CDR2 FYNNEI. V gave up 6 bases and J gave up 7 bases, with 16 bases separating them. The CDR3: CASSFGPNGQPQHF. The CDR3 DNA reads TGTGCCAGCAGCTTTGGACCAAACGGGCAGCCCCAGCATTTT.

This clonotype has a count of ten or more. This chain connects TRBV27 to TRBJ2-3; TRBD1 agrees at 9 bases. The CDR3 has 16 amino acids. Trimming at V came to 8 bases and at J to 2 bases, leaving 11 bases not matched to a gene. CDR1 and CDR2 from the germline V gene are MNHEY and SMNVEV (reference sequence). Here the CDR3 DNA reads TGTGCCAGCTCCCCTGGGAGGGACAGGGCCACAGATACGCAGTATTTT. Its protein is CASSPGRDRATDTQYF.